This T cell receptor (beta chain) comes out of a study of blood T cell repertoires in COVID-19. Some clones are missing from TCRdb's copy, which holds only in-frame ones; the method was immunoSEQ multiplex PCR. In the table there are about 130,000 clones, roughly four fifths of which are singletons. The CDR3 is made up of 14 amino acids. Looked up from germline, CDR1 is SNHLY and CDR2 is FYNNEI. V shed 6 bases, J shed 0 bases, and the junction held 0 bases outside the gene matches. The sequence came from a man aged 25 to 40 who had recovered from COVID-19. The J gene is TRBJ2-2, the V gene TRBV2; 8 bases map to TRBD1. The specimen sequenced was PBMCs or T cells enriched from blood (not recorded which). The DNA of the CDR3 is TGTGCCAGCAGACAGGGGGCGAACACCGGGGAGCTGTTTTTT. This translates into CASRQGANTGELFF.